The next 27 T cell receptor beta chains were all read from a single sample in a study of blood T cell repertoires in COVID-19. Assay: immunoSEQ multiplex PCR; the TCRdb copy retains only in-frame clones and omits some. The data contain a few hundred thousand clones, around nine tenths of them singletons. The sample taken for sequencing was peripheral blood. The receptors stem from a man aged 40-55 years who had recovered from COVID-19.

This sequence joins TRBV6-2 or TRBV6-3 and TRBJ1-1; D is unresolved. The germline V and J ends were trimmed by 5 bases and 1 base, with 11 bases remaining between them. The germline gives CDR1 MNHEY, CDR2 SVGEGT. The CDR3 is 14 residues long. As DNA, the CDR3 is TGTGCCAGCAGTCGACAAGGAACGAACACTGAAGCTTTCTTT. Translating gives CASSRQGTNTEAFF.

This chain uses TRBV6-5 with TRBJ2-7; 7 positions agree with TRBD1. This CDR3 region has 13 residues. With 7 bases clipped from V and 7 bases from J, the junction kept 10 bases outside the gene matches. The germline V gene encodes CDR1 MNHEY and CDR2 SVGAGI. CDR3 amino acids: CASKRQGSGEQYF. The CDR3 bases are TGTGCCAGCAAACGACAGGGCTCGGGTGAGCAGTACTTC.

V gene TRBV9 combines with J gene TRBJ2-3, with a tentative D call TRBD2 (6 bases). CDR3 length: 16 amino acids. V was clipped by 0 bases and J by 2 bases, with 13 bases between them. Germline V CDR1 and CDR2: SGDLS, YYNGEE. CDR3 in amino acids: CASSVDLGLNTDTQYF. CDR3 in DNA: TGTGCCAGCAGCGTAGATCTGGGACTGAACACAGATACGCAGTATTTT.

V gene TRBV25-1 combines with J gene TRBJ1-6; D uncertain. This CDR3 is 14 amino acids long. The germline V and J ends were trimmed by 5 bases and 10 bases, with 15 bases remaining between them. Germline CDR1 MGHDK, CDR2 SYGVNS. The CDR3 reads CASSRHRQGSPLHF. For the CDR3, the DNA is TGTGCCAGCAGTCGACACCGGCAAGGATCACCCCTCCACTTT.

The rearrangement joins TRBV5-6 to TRBJ2-7; D may be TRBD1 (5 bases). This CDR3 has 16 amino acids. Germline loops: CDR1 SGHDT, CDR2 YYEEEE. Trimming removed 4 bases from V and 1 base from J, with 18 bases in between. The CDR3 coding sequence is TGTGCCAGCAGCCTGGACGGTACCAGGGTTTCCTACGAGCAGTACTTC. Its translation is CASSLDGTRVSYEQYF.

The chain is built from TRBV5-1 and TRBJ2-1, with no clear D. The CDR3 has 14 amino acids. V lost 0 bases and J 3 bases, leaving 7 bases between the germline ends. Germline V CDR1 and CDR2: SGHRS, YFSETQ. The CDR3 DNA reads TGCGCCAGCAGCTTGGTGGCTAGCTACAATGAGCAGTTCTTC. Translated, it gives CASSLVASYNEQFF.

This clone appeared a few times. This chain joins TRBV7-9 and TRBJ1-5; tentative D call: TRBD1 (5 bases). V was trimmed by 2 bases and J by 3 bases, leaving 8 bases between them. The germline gives CDR1 SEHNR, CDR2 FQNEAQ (reference sequence). CDR3 length equals 14 residues. The CDR3 sequence: CASSLRGDNQPQHF. The CDR3 coding sequence is TGTGCCAGCAGCTTAAGGGGTGACAATCAGCCCCAGCATTTT.

The chain carries TRBV5-1 and TRBJ2-2; D possibly corresponds to TRBD2 (5 bases). The CDR3 consists of 13 residues. Trimming removed 4 bases at V and 5 bases at J, with 9 bases between. From germline, CDR1 is SGHRS and CDR2 YFSETQ. The CDR3 nucleotides are TGCGCCAGCAGCCCCGGCGGGACCGGGGAGCTGTTTTTT. Its protein is CASSPGGTGELFF. Variable domain in full (rest from reference TRBV5-1 and TRBJ2-2): KAGVTQTPRYLIKTRGQQVTLSCSPISGHRSVSWYQQTPGQGLQFLFEYFSETQRNKGNFPGRFSGRQFSNSRSEMNVSTLELGDSALYLCASSPGGTGELFFGEGSRLTVL.

This chain uses TRBV11-3 with TRBJ2-1, with a weak D call TRBD1 (5 bases). The CDR3 is 14 amino acids. Germline V lookup: CDR1 SGHNT, CDR2 YENEEA. Between the trimmed V and J ends, which lost 4 bases and 7 bases, there was a span of 14 bases. The chain's CDR3 is CASSSSDTANEQFF. The CDR3 coding sequence is TGTGCCAGCAGCTCCTCGGACACAGCTAATGAGCAGTTCTTC.

The J gene is TRBJ2-4, the V gene TRBV19, with 7 bases lining up with TRBD1. Germline V gene sequence: CDR1 LNHDA, CDR2 SQIVND (reference sequence). V lost 4 bases, J lost 6 bases, and 3 bases stayed unmatched. This CDR3 spans 13 amino acids. The CDR3 reads CASSRQGRNIQYF. In DNA form, the CDR3 reads TGTGCCAGTAGTAGACAGGGTCGAAACATTCAGTACTTC. Looking up the rest from reference TRBV19 and TRBJ2-4 gives the full variable domain: DGGITQSPKYLFRKEGQNVTLSCEQNLNHDAMYWYRQDPGQGLRLIYYSQIVNDFQKGDIAEGYSVSREKKESFPLTVTSAQKNPTAFYLCASSRQGRNIQYFGAGTRLSVL.

This chain links TRBV19 with TRBJ2-1; 9 bases are shared with TRBD2. In germline, CDR1 is LNHDA, CDR2 SQIVND (reference sequence). The J segment lost 8 bases and the V segment lost 2 bases, leaving 13 bases of the junction unmatched. This CDR3 contains 17 residues. Here the CDR3 reads CASSILGAGGPVDEQFF. The CDR3, as DNA: TGTGCCAGTAGTATATTGGGCGCGGGAGGGCCGGTGGATGAGCAGTTCTTC.

This clone occurred many times. This rearrangement joins TRBV5-1 to TRBJ1-1, with D possibly being TRBD1 (6 bases). Trimming took off 5 bases at V and 1 base at J, with 9 bases between the two ends. Germline V gene lookup returns CDR1 SGHRS and CDR2 YFSETQ. This CDR3 has 13 amino acids. CDR3: CASRDSSNTEAFF. The CDR3 DNA reads as TGCGCCAGCAGGGACAGTTCGAACACTGAAGCTTTCTTT. Full variable domain (remainder filled in from reference TRBV5-1 and TRBJ1-1): KAGVTQTPRYLIKTRGQQVTLSCSPISGHRSVSWYQQTPGQGLQFLFEYFSETQRNKGNFPGRFSGRQFSNSRSEMNVSTLELGDSALYLCASRDSSNTEAFFGQGTRLTVV.

The chain couples TRBV10-3 to TRBJ2-7; a possible D gene is TRBD2 (5 bases). Germline V gene lookup returns CDR1 ENHRY and CDR2 SYGVKD. The CDR3 runs to 15 residues. Trimming removed 3 bases from V and 0 bases from J, with 12 bases in between. The CDR3 nucleotides read TGTGCCATCAGTGACCCGACACGGGGCTCCTACGAGCAGTACTTC. It specifies CAISDPTRGSYEQYF.

This clone was recorded once. V usage is TRBV10-3 and J usage is TRBJ1-2; 9 nucleotides agree with TRBD1. Germline assignment: CDR1 ENHRY and CDR2 SYGVKD. Unmatched junction bases numbered 4, after V lost 7 bases and J lost 4 bases. The CDR3 spans 13 residues. CDR3 sequence (DNA): TGTGCCATCAATACAGGGGGCGGCTATGGCTACACCTTC. Protein sequence: CAINTGGGYGYTF.

V and J are TRBV24-1 and TRBJ2-7; TRBD1 agrees at 8 bases. Germline V gene sequence: CDR1 KGHDR, CDR2 SFDVKD. After removal of 2 bases from V and 5 bases from J, the junction contained 7 bases not matched to a gene. This CDR3 spans 15 amino acids. As DNA, the CDR3 is TGTGCCACCAGTGATTCGGACAGGGACCTCCACGAGCAGTACTTC. This codes for CATSDSDRDLHEQYF.

This chain joins TRBV27 and TRBJ2-7; 10 bases line up with TRBD2. CDR3 size: 13 residues. J gave up 5 bases and V 6 bases, and 4 bases lay outside the gene matches. The germline V gene has CDR1 MNHEY and CDR2 SMNVEV (reference sequence). This chain's CDR3 is CASSRLAGDEQYF. Here the CDR3 DNA reads TGTGCCAGCAGCCGGCTAGCGGGAGACGAGCAGTACTTC.

The chain links TRBV29-1 to TRBJ2-1; possible D gene TRBD1, 5 bases. Germline V CDR1 and CDR2: SQVTM, ANQGSEA. CDR3 size: 14 residues. Deletions cut 4 bases from V and 0 bases from J, with 10 bases between. The CDR3 DNA reads as TGCAGCGTTGGGGGCTCAAGCTCCTACAATGAGCAGTTCTTC. Amino acids: CSVGGSSSYNEQFF.

The chain joins TRBV4-1 to TRBJ2-7; 8 nucleotides agree with TRBD2. This CDR3 region has 15 residues. The ends lost 0 bases at V and 5 bases at J; junction bases unmatched: 6. The germline V gene encodes CDR1 MGHRA and CDR2 YSYEKL. CDR3 loop: CASSQERGRWDEQYF. In nucleotides, the CDR3 is TGCGCCAGCAGCCAAGAGCGCGGGAGGTGGGACGAGCAGTACTTC.

CDR3 coding DNA: TGTGCCAGTAGTATTGGACTAGCGGCTGTGGAGCAGTACTTC. This gives the protein CASSIGLAAVEQYF. V is TRBV19 and J is TRBJ2-7; 10 bases match TRBD2. Trimming at V came to 3 bases and at J to 7 bases, leaving 6 bases not matched to a gene. Germline CDR1 reads LNHDA; CDR2 reads SQIVND (reference sequence). The CDR3 covers 14 residues.

CDR3 region: CASSYGFFSGNTIYF. For the CDR3, the DNA is TGTGCCAGCAGTTACGGCTTTTTCTCTGGAAACACCATATATTTT. This chain joins TRBV6-5 and TRBJ1-3; D is undetermined. This CDR3 has 15 amino acids. Between the trimmed V and J ends, which lost 2 bases and 0 bases, there was a span of 8 bases. Germline lookup yields CDR1 MNHEY and CDR2 SVGAGI.

This rearrangement joins TRBV18 to TRBJ1-3, with 8 bases lining up with TRBD1. The CDR3 is made up of 16 amino acids. V shed 5 bases and J 0 bases; nucleotides not matched to a gene: 6. The V gene's germline CDR1 is KGHSH and CDR2 LQKENI. In DNA form, the CDR3 reads TGTGCCAGCTCATCGACAGGGGCCTTCTCTGGAAACACCATATATTTT. Its protein is CASSSTGAFSGNTIYF.

This chain uses TRBV9 with TRBJ2-5; D is perhaps TRBD2 (6 bases). The CDR3 runs 16 residues. Looked up from germline, CDR1 is SGDLS and CDR2 is YYNGEE. V was shortened by 4 bases and J by 1 base, with 17 bases between the two germline ends. The CDR3 loop reads CASSPPGRGAQETQYF. The CDR3 coding sequence is TGTGCCAGCAGCCCCCCCGGGCGGGGAGCCCAAGAGACCCAGTACTTC.

Of note for this clone: This specimen includes other DNA sequences encoding the same CDR3. This sequence joins TRBV9 and TRBJ2-1, with TRBD2 identical over 11 bases. The V gene end was trimmed by 4 bases and the J gene end by 0 bases; junction bases not matched to a gene: 12. The CDR3 consists of 19 residues. From germline, CDR1 is SGDLS and CDR2 YYNGEE. The CDR3 region is CASSPRGLAGGSSYNEQFF. CDR3 in DNA: TGTGCCAGCAGCCCTCGGGGGTTAGCGGGAGGGAGCTCCTACAATGAGCAGTTCTTC.

V usage is TRBV2 and J usage is TRBJ2-1; unclear D gene. This CDR3 has 14 amino acids. Germline loops: CDR1 SNHLY, CDR2 FYNNEI. The germline V and J ends were trimmed by 4 bases and 10 bases, with 17 bases remaining between them. CDR3 DNA: TGTGCCAGCAGTGGTTCCAGGTGGGTCCGGGAGCAGTTCTTC. It translates to CASSGSRWVREQFF. The full variable domain, completed using reference TRBV2 and TRBJ2-1, is EPEVTQTPSHQVTQMGQEVILRCVPISNHLYFYWYRQILGQKVEFLVSFYNNEISEKSEIFDDQFSVERPDGSNFTLKIRSTKLEDSAMYFCASSGSRWVREQFFGPGTRLTVL.

Only one count was recorded for this clone. The chain joins TRBV7-7 to TRBJ2-5, with a tentative D call TRBD1 (5 bases). This CDR3 contains 14 residues. Germline CDR1 reads SSHAT; CDR2 reads FNYEAQ (reference sequence). Trimming stripped 6 bases from V and 5 bases from J, with 16 bases between. DNA of the CDR3: TGTGCCAGCAGTTCAGGGCCGAATGCGGAGACCCAGTACTTC. It encodes CASSSGPNAETQYF.

DNA of the CDR3: TGTGCCAGCAGCTTAGGGTCTGGGCCTACTTACAATGAGCAGTTCTTC. Its protein is CASSLGSGPTYNEQFF. J is TRBJ2-1 and V is TRBV7-8; D not certain. Trimming pared 1 base from V and 4 bases from J, leaving 14 bases between. The CDR3 is made up of 16 amino acids. Germline lookup yields CDR1 SGHVS and CDR2 FQNEAQ.

This sequence joins TRBV12-3 or TRBV12-4 and TRBJ1-2; D perhaps matches TRBD1 (6 bases). V lost 5 bases and J 4 bases, leaving 11 bases between the germline ends. This CDR3 region has 13 residues. DNA for the CDR3: TGTGCCAGCAGTGAGACAGGCGGCTATGGCTACACCTTC. Protein: CASSETGGYGYTF.